This TCR beta chain is from a study of T cells expressing NK-cell markers. About the study: Repertoires of TCR beta were obtained from T cells sorted as CD3+CD56+NKG2C+, CD3+CD56+NKG2C- and CD3+CD56-NKG2C+.

TCRdb reanalyzed the 5' RACE reads and collapses them to one entry per CDR3 protein, without DNA. This specimen shows about 190,000 distinct CDR3 sequences; the ten leading clones hold just over 20%. Germline CDR1 SQVTM, CDR2 ANQGSEA. This CDR3 is built from 12 residues. The TCR sequence derives from a man aged 18 to 69 in good health. The rearrangement links TRBV29-1 to TRBJ1-1. The sequencing sample was made of blood T cells: a sorted CD56 or NKG2C T cell subset, CD4+ or CD8+ T cells, or bulk PBMC T cells (not recorded which). The CDR3 here is CSVAASNTEAFF. Full variable domain (missing parts from reference TRBV29-1 and TRBJ1-1): SAVISQKPSRDICQRGTSLTIQCQVDSQVTMMFWYRQQPGQSLTLIATANQGSEATYESGFVIDKFPISRPNLTFSTLTVSNMSPEDSSIYLCSVAASNTEAFFGQGTRLTVV.